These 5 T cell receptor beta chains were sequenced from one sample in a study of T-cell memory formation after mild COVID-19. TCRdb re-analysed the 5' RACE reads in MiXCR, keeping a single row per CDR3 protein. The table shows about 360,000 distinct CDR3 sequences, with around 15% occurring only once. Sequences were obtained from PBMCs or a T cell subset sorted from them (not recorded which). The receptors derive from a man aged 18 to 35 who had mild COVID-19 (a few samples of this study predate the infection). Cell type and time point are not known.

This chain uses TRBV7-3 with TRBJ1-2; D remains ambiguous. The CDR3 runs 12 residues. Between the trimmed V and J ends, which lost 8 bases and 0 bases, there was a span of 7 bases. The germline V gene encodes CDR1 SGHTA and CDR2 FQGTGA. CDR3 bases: TGTGCCAGCGGGTATGCTAACTATGGCTACACCTTC. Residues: CASGYANYGYTF.

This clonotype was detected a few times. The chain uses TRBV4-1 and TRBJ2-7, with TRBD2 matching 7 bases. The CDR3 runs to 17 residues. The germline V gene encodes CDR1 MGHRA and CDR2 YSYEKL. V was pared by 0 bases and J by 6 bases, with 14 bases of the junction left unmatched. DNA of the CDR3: TGCGCCAGCAGCCAAGATCCTTTCGGGGGGACCGCCTTCGAGCAGTACTTC. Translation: CASSQDPFGGTAFEQYF.

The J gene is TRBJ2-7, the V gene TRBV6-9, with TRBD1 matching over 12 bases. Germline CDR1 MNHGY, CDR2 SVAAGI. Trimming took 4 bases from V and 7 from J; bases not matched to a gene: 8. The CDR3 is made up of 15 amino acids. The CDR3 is CASSSPGQGADEQYF. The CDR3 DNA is TGTGCCAGCAGTTCCCCGGGACAGGGGGCGGATGAGCAGTACTTC.

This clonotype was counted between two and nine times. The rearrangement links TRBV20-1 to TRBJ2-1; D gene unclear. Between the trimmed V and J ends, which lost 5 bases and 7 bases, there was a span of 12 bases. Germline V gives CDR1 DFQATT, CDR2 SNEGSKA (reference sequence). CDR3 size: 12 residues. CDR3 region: CSAGRTGNEQFF. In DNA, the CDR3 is TGCAGTGCTGGTAGAACTGGGAATGAGCAGTTCTTC.

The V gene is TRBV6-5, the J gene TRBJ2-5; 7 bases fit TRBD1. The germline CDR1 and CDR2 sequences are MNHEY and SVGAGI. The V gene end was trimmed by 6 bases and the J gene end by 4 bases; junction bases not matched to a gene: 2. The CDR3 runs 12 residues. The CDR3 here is CASRSGGETQYF. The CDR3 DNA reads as TGTGCCAGCAGGTCAGGGGGAGAGACCCAGTACTTC.